This T cell receptor beta chain originates from a study of blood T cell repertoires in COVID-19. How the authors handled the data: Using reference gene primer amplification, nucleated cell counts were estimated. Clones were sequenced by immunoSEQ multiplex PCR, and TCRdb holds only the in-frame ones, with some missing. That table furnishes V, J and clone size, whereas the DNA furnished D and trimming. The table records hundreds of thousands of clones, approximately 90% of them present only once. Individuals in the exposed group had encountered a COVID-19 case within 2 weeks preceding study entry. With 0 bases removed from V and 3 bases from J, the gap between germline ends came to 17 bases. Germline V CDR1 and CDR2: LGHNA, YNFKEQ. The CDR3 covers 18 residues.

This clonotype originated in a woman aged 18-29 years who had been exposed to COVID-19. This chain connects TRBV4-2 to TRBJ2-2; a possible D gene is TRBD1 (6 bases). The sample taken for sequencing was PBMCs or T cells enriched from blood (not recorded which). CDR3 in amino acids: CASSQDFSVQGYTGELFF. The CDR3 region has the DNA TGTGCCAGCAGCCAAGATTTCTCTGTCCAGGGGTACACCGGGGAGCTGTTTTTT.